This T cell receptor beta chain emerged from a study of T cell repertoires in cytomegalovirus infection. Study summary: Matching HLA type and CMV infection were both indicated by public TCR beta signatures. Study outcomes and limitations: Adding up the frequency of public TCR beta families identified people who carried CMV plus the relevant HLA. Dominating the ex vivo response were TCR beta clonotypes that were CMV-specific and HLA-C-restricted.

Each CDR3 protein is one row after TCRdb ran MiXCR on the reads. Of more than 400,000 distinct CDR3 sequences listed, around 27% were seen once; the top ten hold 13%. This CDR3 spans 16 amino acids. Germline CDR1 reads SGHAT; CDR2 reads FQNNGV. J lost 0 bases, V lost 1 base, and 5 bases had no gene match. Worth noting for this clonotype: Its antigen remains unknown.

This receptor was obtained from a human donor in good health (CMV status not recorded). Some clones in this sample may be carry-over from other donors' samples. The specimen was PBMCs. The chain joins TRBV11-2 to TRBJ1-2; 7 bases map to TRBD1. DNA of the CDR3: TGTGCCAGCAGCTTAGTTCGGGACAGAGCTAACTATGGCTACACCTTC. Translating it yields CASSLVRDRANYGYTF.